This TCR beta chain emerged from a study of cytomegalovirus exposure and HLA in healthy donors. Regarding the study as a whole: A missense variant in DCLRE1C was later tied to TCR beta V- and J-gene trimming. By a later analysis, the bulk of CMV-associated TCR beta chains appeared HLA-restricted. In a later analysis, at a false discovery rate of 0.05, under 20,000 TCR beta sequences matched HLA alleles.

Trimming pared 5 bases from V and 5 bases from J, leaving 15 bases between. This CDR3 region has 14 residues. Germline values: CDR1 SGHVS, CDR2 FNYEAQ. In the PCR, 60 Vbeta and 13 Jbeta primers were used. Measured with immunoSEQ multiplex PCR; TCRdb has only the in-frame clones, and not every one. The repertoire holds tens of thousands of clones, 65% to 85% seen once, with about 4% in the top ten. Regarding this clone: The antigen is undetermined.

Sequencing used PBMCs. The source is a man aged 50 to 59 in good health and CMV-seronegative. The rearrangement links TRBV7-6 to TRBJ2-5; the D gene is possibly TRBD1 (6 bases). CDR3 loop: CASSPRGSGETQYF. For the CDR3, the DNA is TGTGCCAGCAGCCCTAGGGGGAGTGGGGAGACCCAGTACTTC.